A selection of T cell receptor beta chains follows, all from one sample in a study of blood T cell repertoires in COVID-19. Repertoires were generated with immunoSEQ multiplex PCR, while TCRdb's copy carries only in-frame clones and drops some. The table has 200,000 to 300,000 clones, around four fifths seen once. What was sequenced was peripheral blood. The receptor source for this set is a woman in her fifties or sixties with active or convalescent COVID-19. Both conserved end residues are part of each CDR3. The D gene is left open where the match is weak. Clone size is stated in some rows and not others, as once, few, many or a class when expanded.

CASRVLLEFSYEQYF	TGCGCCAGCAGGGTACTGTTAGAGTTCTCCTACGAGCAGTACTTC	TRBJ2-7	.	.	TRBV10-1
CASSEYGQLNTEAFF	TGTGCCAGCAGTGAGTACGGACAGTTGAACACTGAAGCTTTCTTT	TRBJ1-1	.	.	TRBV2
CATSDLNRGGKETQYF	TGTGCCACCAGTGATTTGAACAGGGGAGGCAAAGAGACCCAGTACTTC	TRBJ2-5	.	few	TRBV24-1
CASGEGGAETQYF	TGTGCCAGCGGGGAGGGAGGGGCAGAGACCCAGTACTTC	TRBJ2-5	TRBD2	.	TRBV19
CASSAGDRDYGYTF	TGTGCCAGCAGCGCAGGGGACCGGGACTATGGCTACACCTTC	TRBJ1-2	.	.	TRBV9
CAITPRQGMNTEAFF	TGTGCCATCACCCCCCGACAGGGGATGAACACTGAAGCTTTCTTT	TRBJ1-1	TRBD1	.	TRBV10-3
CASSETSFEQFF	TGTGCCAGCAGCGAAACTAGTTTTGAGCAGTTCTTC	TRBJ2-1	.	.	TRBV7-8
CASSLSLAGGTDTQYF	TGCGCCAGCAGCTTGTCCCTAGCGGGTGGCACAGATACGCAGTATTTT	TRBJ2-3	TRBD2	.	TRBV5-1
CASSLSRVAEQYF	TGTGCCAGCAGCTTATCCAGGGTGGCCGAGCAGTACTTC	TRBJ2-7	.	.	TRBV7-3
CASSLVPGQGNTEAFF	TGTGCCAGCAGCTTGGTCCCGGGACAGGGAAACACTGAAGCTTTCTTT	TRBJ1-1	TRBD1	.	TRBV5-5
CASGSGTGREGNTIYF	TGTGCTAGTGGTTCAGGGACAGGCCGGGAAGGAAACACCATATATTTT	TRBJ1-3	TRBD1	.	TRBV12-5
CASSLSGLYGGELFF	TGTGCCAGCAGCTTAAGCGGACTTTACGGCGGGGAGCTGTTTTTT	TRBJ2-2	.	.	TRBV7-2
CAWTRRTSGRILDGELFF	TGTGCCTGGACCAGGAGGACTAGCGGGAGAATCTTGGACGGGGAGCTGTTTTTT	TRBJ2-2	TRBD2	.	TRBV30
CASSLYGGAVEFSGANVLTF	TGTGCCAGCAGTTTATATGGGGGGGCTGTAGAATTCTCTGGGGCCAACGTCCTGACTTTC	TRBJ2-6	.	.	TRBV28
CSVEVPGEPLEQYF	TGCAGCGTTGAGGTCCCGGGGGAGCCACTCGAGCAGTACTTC	TRBJ2-7	.	.	TRBV29-1
CAWSPGTSGGTDTQYF	TGTGCCTGGAGCCCAGGGACTAGCGGGGGCACAGATACGCAGTATTTT	TRBJ2-3	TRBD2	.	TRBV30
CASSLWGHLNTEAFF	TGTGCCAGCAGTTTATGGGGACACCTAAACACTGAAGCTTTCTTT	TRBJ1-1	.	.	TRBV28
CASSLGLAGGRQETQYF	TGTGCCAGCAGCTTAGGATTAGCAGGGGGGCGGCAAGAGACCCAGTACTTC	TRBJ2-5	.	.	TRBV7-9